These 27 T cell receptor beta chains were all obtained from the same sample, sequenced in a study of T-cell reconstitution after alpha-beta-depleted transplantation in children. Preparation of the TCRbeta library involved a method that used unique molecular identifiers. TCRdb independently ran MiXCR on the PCR reads; one entry per CDR3 protein. The profile shows hundreds of thousands of distinct CDR3 sequences, 10% to 15% of them singletons. The sequencing used PBMCs, mostly from graft donor cells, collected 360 days after TCRalphabeta/CD19-depleted stem cell transplant. Receptors originate from a male patient aged 10-17 years who had a stem cell transplant for acute myeloid leukemia, so the T cells may come from the graft donor.

This clonotype showed up many times. J is TRBJ2-3 and V is TRBV15; D not resolved. CDR3 size: 16 residues. CDR1 is LNHNV, CDR2 YYDKDF, per germline (reference sequence). Trimming left V 0 bases short and J 0 bases short, with 10 bases between. The CDR3 DNA sequence: TGTGCCACCAGCAGAGATATGGCTCCTAGCACAGATACGCAGTATTTT. Protein sequence: CATSRDMAPSTDTQYF.

This clonotype was counted a few times. The gene calls are TRBV5-6 and TRBJ1-5; D is unresolved. CDR1 and CDR2 (germline): SGHDT, YYEEEE. The CDR3 contains 12 residues. Trimming took off 1 base at V and 9 bases at J, with 8 bases between the two ends. The CDR3 DNA reads TGTGCCAGCAGCTTGAAGGCTGGGCCCCAGCATTTT. Amino acid sequence: CASSLKAGPQHF.

This chain connects TRBV5-6 to TRBJ2-7; 7 positions match TRBD2. The V gene end was trimmed by 4 bases and the J gene end by 7 bases; junction bases not matched to a gene: 11. This CDR3 is built from 14 residues. Germline assignment: CDR1 SGHDT and CDR2 YYEEEE. CDR3 coding DNA: TGTGCCAGCAGCCCCCCTAGCGGTTCATGGGAGCAGTACTTC. Protein product: CASSPPSGSWEQYF.

This clonotype was counted at least ten times. This chain connects TRBV12-3 or TRBV12-4 to TRBJ2-5; D is unresolved. The V end lost 1 base, the J end lost 4 bases, and 4 bases lay between the germline ends. This CDR3 is built from 12 residues. Here the CDR3 reads CASSLGTETQYF. The CDR3 DNA sequence: TGTGCCAGCAGTTTAGGAACAGAGACCCAGTACTTC.

This clonotype was observed many times. V usage is TRBV28 and J usage is TRBJ2-1; the D gene is possibly TRBD2 (5 bases). Deletions cut 3 bases from V and 6 bases from J, with 12 bases between. Germline assignment: CDR1 MDHEN and CDR2 SYDVKM. CDR3 length: 14 amino acids. CDR3 region: CASSFADYSNEQFF. The CDR3 DNA sequence: TGTGCCAGCAGTTTTGCAGACTACTCCAATGAGCAGTTCTTC. The full variable domain, its missing parts supplied by reference TRBV28 and TRBJ2-1, is DVKVTQSSRYLVKRTGEKVFLECVQDMDHENMFWYRQDPGLGLRLIYFSYDVKMKEKGDIPEGYSVSREKKERFSLILESASTNQTSMYLCASSFADYSNEQFFGPGTRLTVL.

This clonotype was picked up a small number of times. The chain joins TRBV28 to TRBJ2-5; 9 nucleotides line up with TRBD1. V was clipped by 10 bases and J by 8 bases; unmatched bases: 8. CDR1 is MDHEN, CDR2 SYDVKM, per germline. The CDR3 is 12 amino acids. CDR3 loop: CAIHPGQGTQYF. The CDR3 DNA reads as TGTGCCATTCATCCGGGACAGGGCACCCAGTACTTC.

The V gene is TRBV7-8, the J gene TRBJ2-1; 10 bases are shared with TRBD2. The CDR3 is 16 residues long. The trim removed 5 bases at V and 7 bases at J, leaving 11 bases unmatched. The germline CDR1 and CDR2 sequences are SGHVS and FQNEAQ. CDR3 nucleotide sequence: TGTGCCAGCAGCGCTAGCGGGAGCCGCGGAGGGAATGAGCAGTTCTTC. Amino acid sequence: CASSASGSRGGNEQFF.

The gene calls are TRBV11-2 and TRBJ2-1; 12 nucleotides line up with TRBD2. V trimming: 7 bases; J trimming: 9 bases; junction bases outside the gene matches: 7. The CDR3 has 14 amino acids. Germline V gene sequence: CDR1 SGHAT, CDR2 FQNNGV. In DNA form, the CDR3 reads TGTGCCAGCAAACAAGGACTAGCGGGAAGTGAGCAGTTCTTC. Amino acid sequence: CASKQGLAGSEQFF.

This clonotype was observed a few times. The chain is built from TRBV20-1 and TRBJ1-5, with D possibly being TRBD1 (6 bases). V lost 2 bases to trimming and J lost 11 bases, with 22 bases between them. Germline V gene lookup returns CDR1 DFQATT and CDR2 SNEGSKA (reference sequence). This CDR3 comprises 15 residues. For the CDR3, the DNA is TGCAGTGCTAGACCATGGACAGCCTACAACAGGGCCCAGCATTTT. It encodes CSARPWTAYNRAQHF.

The chain couples TRBV2 to TRBJ2-5; 7 positions match TRBD2. The germline CDR1 and CDR2 sequences are SNHLY and FYNNEI. J gave up 6 bases and V 5 bases, and 21 bases lay outside the gene matches. The CDR3 covers 18 residues. The CDR3 spells CASSQFQGLPKSLKTQYF. The CDR3 DNA sequence: TGTGCCAGCAGTCAATTTCAGGGACTACCTAAGAGTCTGAAGACCCAGTACTTC.

This clonotype was recorded a few times. The CDR3, as DNA: TGTGCCAGCATCCCAGACAGGGCAGGCTACTACGAGCAGTACTTC. It translates to CASIPDRAGYYEQYF. This chain links TRBV28 with TRBJ2-7; TRBD1 aligns across 7 bases. V trimming: 7 bases; J trimming: 3 bases; junction bases outside the gene matches: 12. The germline V gene has CDR1 MDHEN and CDR2 SYDVKM. The CDR3 is 15 residues long.

The CDR3 region is CASSRKGAIGQPQHF. In DNA, the CDR3 is TGTGCCAGCAGTCGGAAGGGGGCGATTGGCCAGCCCCAGCATTTT. V gene TRBV9 combines with J gene TRBJ1-5, with 7 positions matching TRBD1. This CDR3 comprises 15 residues. Germline assignment: CDR1 SGDLS and CDR2 YYNGEE. J lost 7 bases, V lost 5 bases, and 12 bases had no gene match.

The chain carries TRBV7-2 and TRBJ2-3; D may be TRBD2 (6 bases). There are 14 residues in the CDR3. CDR1 is SGHTA, CDR2 FQGNSA, per germline. V was clipped by 5 bases and J by 4 bases, with 13 bases between them. The CDR3, as DNA: TGTGCCAGCAGCACGGGAGTGGGTGCAGATACGCAGTATTTT. It codes for CASSTGVGADTQYF.

The chain recombines TRBV7-9 with TRBJ2-7; D uncertain. V gave up 5 bases and J gave up 6 bases, with 11 bases separating them. Germline V CDR1 and CDR2: SEHNR, FQNEAQ (reference sequence). The CDR3 has 12 residues. CDR3 DNA: TGTGCCAGCAGCACCCCCTTAAGCGAGCAGTACTTC. This gives the protein CASSTPLSEQYF. The full variable domain, with the rest looked up from reference TRBV7-9 and TRBJ2-7, is DTGVSQNPRHKITKRGQNVTFRCDPISEHNRLYWYRQTLGQGPEFLTYFQNEAQLEKSRLLSDRFSAERPKGSFSTLEIQRTEQGDSAMYLCASSTPLSEQYFGPGTRLTVT.

This clonotype was observed a handful of times. This chain connects TRBV6-2 or TRBV6-3 to TRBJ1-2, with D unresolved. The CDR3 runs to 14 residues. Per the germline V gene, CDR1 is MNHEY and CDR2 is SVGEGT. V shed 4 bases and J shed 4 bases, with 13 bases lying between them. The DNA for the CDR3 is TGTGCCAGCAGTTCCAGCACCCGGGGCTATGGCTACACCTTC. This gives the protein CASSSSTRGYGYTF.

The chain employs TRBV15 and TRBJ2-7; 7 nucleotides line up with TRBD2. There are 17 residues in the CDR3. CDR1 and CDR2 from the germline V gene are LNHNV and YYDKDF (reference sequence). J was trimmed by 3 bases and V by 1 base; bases with no gene match: 12. The CDR3 bases are TGTGCCACCAGCAGAGGGTTTTCAGGGCTAGCGGTCTACGAGCAGTACTTC. As protein: CATSRGFSGLAVYEQYF.

Many counts were recorded for this clonotype. This chain links TRBV18 with TRBJ2-7; D is unclear. Germline V gene lookup returns CDR1 KGHSH and CDR2 LQKENI. The CDR3 is made up of 11 amino acids. V lost 2 bases, J lost 6 bases, and 5 bases lay in between. CDR3 bases: TGTGCCAGCTCACCAGCTGGCGAGCAGTACTTC. Its translation: CASSPAGEQYF.

V and J are TRBV24-1 and TRBJ2-1; 9 positions match TRBD2. V gave up 9 bases and J gave up 2 bases; unmatched junction bases: 7. The CDR3 is made up of 15 amino acids. Per germline, CDR1 KGHDR and CDR2 SFDVKD. For the CDR3, the DNA is TGTGCCACCGGGGGCGGGAGGGCCACCTACAATGAGCAGTTCTTC. Its translation is CATGGGRATYNEQFF.

This clonotype was seen only a few times. The chain has TRBV12-3 or TRBV12-4 and TRBJ2-1; maybe TRBD2 (6 bases). Trimming cost V 3 bases and J 3 bases, with 36 bases left between them. This CDR3 has 23 residues. The CDR3: CASSFFPGPDPPRIAENYNEQFF. CDR3 coding DNA: TGTGCCAGCAGTTTTTTCCCTGGCCCCGATCCTCCGAGGATAGCGGAGAACTACAATGAGCAGTTCTTC.

The rearrangement joins TRBV20-1 to TRBJ2-7; 7 nucleotides agree with TRBD2. Germline assignment: CDR1 DFQATT and CDR2 SNEGSKA (reference sequence). The CDR3 totals 13 residues. The CDR3 protein is CSAISSGTYEQYF. CDR3 bases: TGCAGCGCAATATCTAGCGGCACCTACGAGCAGTACTTC.

A few counts support this clonotype. The rearrangement uses TRBV9 and TRBJ2-3; no reliable D call. This CDR3 comprises 14 residues. V gave up 0 bases and J gave up 6 bases, with 11 bases separating them. Per the germline V gene, CDR1 is SGDLS and CDR2 is YYNGEE. This CDR3 is CASSVARRRDTQYF. CDR3 nucleotide sequence: TGTGCCAGCAGCGTAGCCCGGCGGCGTGATACGCAGTATTTT. Combining the CDR3 with reference TRBV9 and TRBJ2-3 gives the whole variable domain DSGVTQTPKHLITATGQRVTLRCSPRSGDLSVYWYQQSLDQGLQFLIQYYNGEERAKGNILERFSAQQFPDLHSELNLSSLELGDSALYFCASSVARRRDTQYFGPGTRLTVL.

This clonotype was counted at least ten times. The V call is TRBV7-9, the J call TRBJ1-3; no clear D gene. Trimming took off 5 bases at V and 2 bases at J, with 7 bases between the two ends. This CDR3 spans 13 amino acids. Germline CDR1 is SEHNR and CDR2 is FQNEAQ (reference sequence). The CDR3 loop reads CASSRDPGNTIYF. The CDR3, as DNA: TGTGCCAGCAGCCGTGACCCTGGAAACACCATATATTTT.

This rearrangement joins TRBV6-2 or TRBV6-3 to TRBJ2-7, with a weak D call TRBD2 (7 bases). The CDR3 covers 14 residues. CDR1 is MNHEY and CDR2 is SVGEGT in the germline V gene. Trimming left V 6 bases short and J 6 bases short, with 18 bases between. CDR3 protein: CASRWGGVLAEQYF. DNA for the CDR3: TGTGCCAGCAGATGGGGGGGCGTCTTGGCCGAGCAGTACTTC.

A few counts support this clonotype. V usage is TRBV20-1 and J usage is TRBJ2-7; D assignment may be TRBD1 or TRBD2 (6 bases each). Germline loops: CDR1 DFQATT, CDR2 SNEGSKA (reference sequence). This CDR3 has 14 amino acids. CDR3 bases: TGCAGCTATTCCGGAGGGGGATCTATTTACGAGCAGTACTTC. Translation gives CSYSGGGSIYEQYF.

This clonotype has a count of ten or more. The chain uses TRBV10-3 and TRBJ2-3; no definite D call. Germline V lookup: CDR1 ENHRY, CDR2 SYGVKD. This CDR3 contains 13 residues. V was pared by 6 bases and J by 1 base, with 8 bases between. The CDR3 here is CAIRTDGTDTQYF. CDR3 DNA sequence: TGTGCCATCAGGACCGACGGCACAGATACGCAGTATTTT.

This sequence joins TRBV9 and TRBJ1-2; the D gene is possibly TRBD1 (5 bases). V lost 0 bases and J 7 bases, leaving 19 bases between the germline ends. This CDR3 region has 16 residues. The germline CDR1 and CDR2 sequences are SGDLS and YYNGEE. DNA for the CDR3: TGTGCCAGCAGCGTAGGAGGGACGGAGCCACTTGTTGGCTACACCTTC. This gives the protein CASSVGGTEPLVGYTF. Combining the CDR3 with reference TRBV9 and TRBJ1-2 gives the whole variable domain DSGVTQTPKHLITATGQRVTLRCSPRSGDLSVYWYQQSLDQGLQFLIQYYNGEERAKGNILERFSAQQFPDLHSELNLSSLELGDSALYFCASSVGGTEPLVGYTFGSGTRLTVV.

V usage is TRBV28 and J usage is TRBJ2-7; the match to TRBD1 covers 7 bases. Germline V gene sequence: CDR1 MDHEN, CDR2 SYDVKM. The trim removed 5 bases at V and 2 bases at J, leaving 9 bases unmatched. CDR3 size: 15 residues. The CDR3 DNA reads as TGTGCCAGCAGTGTCCGACAGGGTTTCCCCTACGAGCAGTACTTC. Protein product: CASSVRQGFPYEQYF.